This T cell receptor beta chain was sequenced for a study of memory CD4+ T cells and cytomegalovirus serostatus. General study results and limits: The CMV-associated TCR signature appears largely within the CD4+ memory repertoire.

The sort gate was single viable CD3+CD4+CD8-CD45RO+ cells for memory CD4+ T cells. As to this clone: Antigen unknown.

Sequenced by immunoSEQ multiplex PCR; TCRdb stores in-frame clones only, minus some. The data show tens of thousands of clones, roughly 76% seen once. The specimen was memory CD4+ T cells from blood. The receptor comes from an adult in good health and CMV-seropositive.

CDR3 DNA sequence: TGCGCCAGCAGAGGCCGGGCGGACGGTGGCGGCTACACCTTC. Its translation: CASRGRADGGGYTF. The chain couples TRBV5-1 to TRBJ1-2; D is unresolved. Per germline, CDR1 SGHRS and CDR2 YFSETQ. This CDR3 spans 14 amino acids. Between the trimmed V and J ends, which lost 5 bases and 8 bases, there was a span of 19 bases. The full variable domain, its missing parts supplied by reference TRBV5-1 and TRBJ1-2, is KAGVTQTPRYLIKTRGQQVTLSCSPISGHRSVSWYQQTPGQGLQFLFEYFSETQRNKGNFPGRFSGRQFSNSRSEMNVSTLELGDSALYLCASRGRADGGGYTFGSGTRLTVV.